The text below deals with one TCR beta chain. Libraries were prepared by immunoSEQ multiplex PCR; TCRdb keeps only in-frame clonotypes and omits some of them. The sample lists 100,000 to 150,000 clones; 86% were seen once. The germline V and J ends were trimmed by 6 bases and 4 bases, with 26 bases remaining between them. This CDR3 is 18 amino acids long. CDR1 is SNHLY and CDR2 is FYNNEI in the germline V gene. This sample is drawn from a study of PD-L1 blockade in urothelial cancer. Study at large: Between 0 and 3 chemotherapy regimens preceded treatment for each patient. Median blood clonality was roughly 0.072, with 80,000 to 100,000 unique TCRs.

Time point specified: peripheral blood 6 weeks after treatment start. The V gene is TRBV2, the J gene TRBJ2-3; D possibly corresponds to TRBD2 (7 bases). Here the sequenced sample was PBMCs, taken around atezolizumab (anti-PD-L1) treatment. The sequence derives from a middle-aged man with urothelial cancer. CDR3 DNA: TGTGCCAGCAGGCCACGAGGGGGGGGACTGCTTGGGGCAGATACGCAGTATTTT. It codes for CASRPRGGGLLGADTQYF.